Listed below are T cell receptor beta chains from one sample, sequenced in a study of tumor-infiltrating lymphocytes in primary liver carcinoma. TCRdb independently ran MiXCR on the multiplex PCR reads; one entry per CDR3 protein. The sample includes about 200,000 distinct CDR3 sequences, roughly 61% of them seen just once. Sequenced sample: peripheral blood. The source is a woman aged 60-70 years with primary liver carcinoma and hepatitis B virus infection. Each CDR3 is given with its conserved first and last residue. The D gene is left open where the match is weak. Expanded clones get a size class; other rows say once, few or many, or leave the size out.

abundance	v_gene	d_gene	j_gene	CDR3nt	CDR3aa
many	TRBV10-3	.	TRBJ2-3	TGTGCCATCAGCCCCCAGTCTTGGACAGATACGCAGTATTTT	CAISPQSWTDTQYF
.	TRBV4-2	.	TRBJ1-6	TGTCCCAGCTGCCAAGCCATGGATTCACCCCTCCACTTT	CPSCQAMDSPLHF
few	TRBV14	.	TRBJ2-7	TGTGCCAGCAGCCGGGTCAAAGGAAGTGAGGAGTACTTC	CASSRVKGSEEYF
.	TRBV7-8	.	TRBJ1-1	TGTGCCAGCAGCTTAGACAGGGAGAGACCTGAAGCTTTCTTT	CASSLDRERPEAFF
.	TRBV11-2	.	TRBJ2-5	TGTGCCAGCCAGAGGAGGAGGGCAGCGGGGACCCAGTACTTC	CASQRRRAAGTQYF
.	TRBV28	.	TRBJ2-5	TGTGCCAGCAAATTGATGGAGACCCAGTACTTC	CASKLMETQYF
.	TRBV7-9	TRBD1	TRBJ1-4	TGTGCCAGCAGCCCCGGTCAGGGGGGGAATGAAAAACTGTTTTTT	CASSPGQGGNEKLFF
many	TRBV12-3/TRBV12-4	.	TRBJ2-7	TGTGCCAGCAGCCCCATAGATCGGTCCTACGAGCAGTACTTC	CASSPIDRSYEQYF
.	TRBV29-1	.	TRBJ2-1	TGCAGCGCCCCTCGATTGGAGGGACGGGTTTTCTACAATGAGCAGTTCTTC	CSAPRLEGRVFYNEQFF
many	TRBV29-1	.	TRBJ1-2	TGCAGCGTTGAGGCCAACAATTATGGCTACACCTTC	CSVEANNYGYTF
.	TRBV2	TRBD2	TRBJ2-7	TGTGCCAGCAGTTGGACTAGCGGAGGGCCTAGATCCTACGAGCAGTACTTC	CASSWTSGGPRSYEQYF
.	TRBV11-2	.	TRBJ2-2	TGTGCCAGCAGCTTACGTCCAGGGAACACCGGGGAGCTGTTTTTT	CASSLRPGNTGELFF
many	TRBV11-1	TRBD1	TRBJ1-5	TGTGCCAGCAGCCCCACTCCGGGACAGGGAACGATAGCGGGATTCAACGATAGCAATCAGCCCCAGCATTTT	CASSPTPGQGTIAGFNDSNQPQHF
.	TRBV12-3/TRBV12-4	.	TRBJ1-1	TGTGCCAGCAGTCGACGGAGCCAGTTAAGTGAAGCTTTCTTC	CASSRRSQLSEAFF
many	TRBV12-3/TRBV12-4	TRBD1	TRBJ2-7	TGTGCCAGCAACCCGACAGGGGACAGCTCCTACGAGCAGTACTTC	CASNPTGDSSYEQYF
.	TRBV7-3	TRBD2	TRBJ2-3	TGTGCCAGCAGCCTTGCCGGGGGGGCCGCAGGGGATATGCAGTATTTT	CASSLAGGAAGDMQYF
.	TRBV11-3	.	TRBJ2-3	TGTGCCAGCAGCTCCTCGACAATCCCAGATACGCAGTATTTT	CASSSSTIPDTQYF
.	TRBV29-1	TRBD2	TRBJ2-1	TGCAGCGTTGCAGAGCCCACTAGCGAGCTATACAATGAGCAGTTCTTC	CSVAEPTSELYNEQFF
.	TRBV11-2	.	TRBJ2-1	TGTGCCAGCAGCTCCACCCGCTCTCAGTACAATGAGCAGTTCTTC	CASSSTRSQYNEQFF
many	TRBV6-5	.	TRBJ1-2	TGTGCCAGCAGTTACCCCGGCAGGCCCTATGGCTACACCTTC	CASSYPGRPYGYTF
few	TRBV6-6	.	TRBJ2-7	TGTGCCAGCAGGATCCGGGGCAGCAGCTACGAGCAGTACTTC	CASRIRGSSYEQYF
many	TRBV12-3/TRBV12-4	TRBD1	TRBJ2-7	TGTGCCAGCAGTTTTCCCGGGACAGGGGGCGGTTACGAGCAGTACTTC	CASSFPGTGGGYEQYF
.	TRBV5-1	.	TRBJ2-1	TGCGCCAGCAGTTTTTCAGGCAGGCTTGGGGATGAGCAGTTCTTC	CASSFSGRLGDEQFF
.	TRBV19	.	TRBJ1-2	TGTGCCAGCTGGAAGAAACTCTATGGCTACACCTTC	CASWKKLYGYTF
many	TRBV28	TRBD1	TRBJ2-2	TGTGCCAGCTGCCCCCCCGACAGGGGGTACACCGGGGAGCTGTTTTTT	CASCPPDRGYTGELFF
.	TRBV7-9	.	TRBJ2-7	TGTGCCAGCAGCCAATCGGGTTTCTACGAGCAGTACTTC	CASSQSGFYEQYF
.	TRBV11-2	.	TRBJ2-2	TGTGCCAGTAGCCCAGTTAGGGGTAACACCGGGGAGCTGTTTTTT	CASSPVRGNTGELFF
few	TRBV7-9	TRBD1	TRBJ1-4	TGTGCCAGCAGCCATCTCGATACAGGGGCAACTAATGAAAAACTGTTTTTT	CASSHLDTGATNEKLFF
.	TRBV6-5	.	TRBJ1-2	TGTGCCAGCAGATACTCCGGGTCCGGGGGTGGCTACACCTTC	CASRYSGSGGGYTF
.	TRBV11-3	.	TRBJ2-3	TGTGCCAGCAGCCTTTGGGTAGCGAGAGAAGAAAGCACAGATACGCAGTATTTT	CASSLWVAREESTDTQYF
few	TRBV29-1	.	TRBJ2-7	TGCAGCGTTGCCCCTTGGGGGGCCAACTACGAGCAGTACTTC	CSVAPWGANYEQYF
.	TRBV12-3/TRBV12-4	.	TRBJ1-5	TGTACCAGCAGGACCGGGGCTAAACTCACAGATACGCAGCATTTT	CTSRTGAKLTDTQHF
.	TRBV11-2	.	TRBJ2-7	TGTGCCGGCAGCCCCCGGGCGGGACATGACTACGAGCAGTACTTC	CAGSPRAGHDYEQYF
many	TRBV5-1	.	TRBJ2-7	TGCGCCAGCAGCTTTACAGGGGGAGCGGGACTTGGCGAGCAGTACTTC	CASSFTGGAGLGEQYF
many	TRBV6-5	.	TRBJ2-7	TGTGCCAGCAGTTACGGGGACGAGCAGTACTTC	CASSYGDEQYF
few	TRBV11-2	TRBD1	TRBJ1-2	TGTGCCAGCAGCTTAGAGGCAGGGGGTAACTATGGCTACACCTTC	CASSLEAGGNYGYTF
.	TRBV5-1	TRBD1	TRBJ2-7	TGCGCCAGCAGCCCTGAAGGACAGGGGGCGCCCCCGGACGAGCAGTACTTC	CASSPEGQGAPPDEQYF
.	TRBV30	.	TRBJ1-5	TGTGCCTGGCGAGCCGCGGGGAGCAATCAGCCCCAGCATTTT	CAWRAAGSNQPQHF
.	TRBV6-5	TRBD1	TRBJ2-2	TGTGCCAGGACCTACGAGACAGGGGGCACCGGGGAGCTGTTTTTT	CARTYETGGTGELFF
many	TRBV6-5	TRBD2	TRBJ2-7	TGTGCCAGCAGGATAGCGGGTCGCGAGCAGTACTTC	CASRIAGREQYF
few	TRBV11-2	.	TRBJ2-5	TGTGCCAGCAGTTACTTAGAGACCCAGTACTTC	CASSYLETQYF
.	TRBV11-1	TRBD1	TRBJ2-7	TGTGCCAGCAGCTCCCGGGACAGGTTTTACGAGCCGTACTTC	CASSSRDRFYEPYF
.	TRBV11-1	.	TRBJ2-3	TGTGCCAGCAACTGGGTGGGGACAGATACGCAGTATTTT	CASNWVGTDTQYF
.	TRBV25-1	TRBD1	TRBJ1-1	TGTGCCAGCAATGCCAGACAGGGTGAAGCTTTCTTT	CASNARQGEAFF
.	TRBV5-1	.	TRBJ2-1	TGCGCCAGCAGCTTTACGGTCGGGGACGGATCCAATGAGCAGTTCTTC	CASSFTVGDGSNEQFF
many	TRBV10-3	.	TRBJ1-6	TGTGCCATCAGTGAAAATAACGGAACACCCCTCCACTTT	CAISENNGTPLHF
.	TRBV5-5	.	TRBJ2-5	TGTGCCAGCAGCCCTTCAAGTCAGCGGAATGATCAGACCCAGTACTTC	CASSPSSQRNDQTQYF
many	TRBV6-5	TRBD1	TRBJ2-5	TGTGCCAGCAGTTACTCGACGGACAGGGCCTTTCAAGAGACCCAGTACTTC	CASSYSTDRAFQETQYF
few	TRBV13	.	TRBJ2-3	TGTGCCAGCAGCTTACGGGGACGCGTCGCGGATACGCAGTATTTT	CASSLRGRVADTQYF
.	TRBV20-1	.	TRBJ2-1	TGCAGTGCTAGAAATACGGGTAGGGCCTCCTACAATGAGCAGTTCTTC	CSARNTGRASYNEQFF
.	TRBV18	TRBD1	TRBJ1-1	TGTGCCAGCTCACATTCCGGGACAGGGTCGAACACTGAAGCTTTCTTT	CASSHSGTGSNTEAFF